A selection of T cell receptor beta chains follows, all from one sample in a study of blood T cells in healthy people across ages. A single record per CDR3 protein comes from TCRdb applying MiXCR to the 5' RACE reads. In the table there are 800,000 or so distinct CDR3 sequences, roughly 25% of which are singletons. These data were likewise used in another study, on T cells of mothers and their children.

The specimen sequenced was blood. These receptors all come from a boy aged 10-17 years in good health. The CDR3 runs from the conserved cysteine through the conserved F or W. D genes are given only for firm matches. Size is omitted from some rows. Given values are once, few, many or a class for expanded clones.

J gene: TRBJ2-1; D gene: .; V gene: TRBV30; clone size: .; CDR3 protein: CAWSVLGNEQFF; CDR3 DNA: TGTGCCTGGAGTGTACTGGGGAATGAGCAGTTCTTC
J gene: TRBJ2-1; D gene: .; V gene: TRBV5-1; clone size: .; CDR3 protein: CASSPVRWGDEQFF; CDR3 DNA: TGCGCCAGCAGCCCGGTGAGGTGGGGGGATGAGCAGTTCTTC
J gene: TRBJ2-7; D gene: .; V gene: TRBV7-2; clone size: .; CDR3 protein: CASSALLRDEQYF; CDR3 DNA: TGTGCCAGCAGCGCTCTATTGCGGGACGAGCAGTACTTC
J gene: TRBJ1-6; D gene: .; V gene: TRBV28; clone size: .; CDR3 protein: CASNPLRSYNSPPHF; CDR3 DNA: TGTGCCAGCAACCCTCTTAGGTCCTATAATTCACCCCCCCACTTT
J gene: TRBJ2-5; D gene: .; V gene: TRBV5-1; clone size: few; CDR3 protein: CASSLFSPTQETQYF; CDR3 DNA: TGCGCCAGCAGCTTGTTTTCTCCCACCCAAGAGACCCAGTACTTC
J gene: TRBJ2-7; D gene: .; V gene: TRBV20-1; clone size: .; CDR3 protein: CSARDQDRGTYEQYF; CDR3 DNA: TGCAGTGCTAGAGATCAGGATAGAGGGACCTACGAGCAGTACTTC
J gene: TRBJ1-1; D gene: TRBD1; V gene: TRBV7-2; clone size: .; CDR3 protein: CASSGQGGNTEAFF; CDR3 DNA: TGTGCCAGCAGCGGACAGGGAGGGAACACTGAAGCTTTCTTT
J gene: TRBJ2-5; D gene: .; V gene: TRBV28; clone size: few; CDR3 protein: CASSSPGAGYRETQYF; CDR3 DNA: TGTGCCAGCAGTTCGCCCGGGGCAGGGTACAGAGAGACCCAGTACTTC
J gene: TRBJ2-3; D gene: TRBD2; V gene: TRBV15; clone size: once; CDR3 protein: CATRLAGGVDTQYF; CDR3 DNA: TGTGCCACCCGACTAGCGGGAGGTGTAGATACGCAGTATTTT
J gene: TRBJ2-5; D gene: TRBD2; V gene: TRBV20-1; clone size: .; CDR3 protein: CSARGLMSWRGGPKMQETQYF; CDR3 DNA: TGCAGTGCTAGAGGCCTTATGTCTTGGCGGGGGGGCCCAAAGATGCAAGAGACCCAGTACTTC
J gene: TRBJ1-6; D gene: .; V gene: TRBV9; clone size: few; CDR3 protein: CASSVDPSNSPLHF; CDR3 DNA: TGTGCCAGCAGCGTAGATCCCTCAAATTCACCCCTCCACTTT
J gene: TRBJ2-7; D gene: TRBD1; V gene: TRBV4-3; clone size: few; CDR3 protein: CASSQDCPGTGSYEQYF; CDR3 DNA: TGCGCCAGCAGCCAAGATTGCCCCGGGACAGGGTCCTACGAGCAGTACTTC
J gene: TRBJ2-5; D gene: TRBD2; V gene: TRBV3-1; clone size: few; CDR3 protein: CANSPGLAGGPAYF; CDR3 DNA: TGTGCCAACAGCCCCGGACTAGCGGGGGGGCCGGCGTACTTC
J gene: TRBJ2-5; D gene: TRBD2; V gene: TRBV9; clone size: few; CDR3 protein: CASSAGTSGDLQETQYF; CDR3 DNA: TGTGCCAGCAGCGCCGGGACTAGCGGGGACCTCCAAGAGACCCAGTACTTC
J gene: TRBJ2-2; D gene: .; V gene: TRBV4-2; clone size: .; CDR3 protein: CASSRDAGTSTGELFF; CDR3 DNA: TGTGCCAGCAGCCGAGACGCCGGGACAAGCACCGGGGAGCTGTTTTTT
J gene: TRBJ2-1; D gene: .; V gene: TRBV4-3; clone size: few; CDR3 protein: CASSQVYSRNEQFF; CDR3 DNA: TGCGCCAGCAGCCAAGTCTACTCCAGGAATGAGCAGTTCTTC
J gene: TRBJ1-1; D gene: .; V gene: TRBV5-1; clone size: .; CDR3 protein: CASSGTKGDTEAFF; CDR3 DNA: TGCGCCAGCAGCGGTACTAAAGGAGACACTGAAGCTTTCTTT
J gene: TRBJ2-1; D gene: .; V gene: TRBV5-4; clone size: few; CDR3 protein: CASSPSISYNEQFF; CDR3 DNA: TGTGCCAGCAGCCCCTCAATCTCCTACAATGAGCAGTTCTTC
J gene: TRBJ2-5; D gene: .; V gene: TRBV7-7; clone size: few; CDR3 protein: CASSPGVGASETQYF; CDR3 DNA: TGTGCTAGCAGCCCCGGGGTTGGAGCTTCGGAGACCCAGTACTTC
J gene: TRBJ2-3; D gene: .; V gene: TRBV21-1; clone size: .; CDR3 protein: CASRKGKGIWPVGPDTQYF; CDR3 DNA: TGTGCCAGCAGAAAAGGCAAGGGGATTTGGCCGGTTGGTCCAGATACGCAGTATTTT
J gene: TRBJ2-7; D gene: .; V gene: TRBV4-1; clone size: few; CDR3 protein: CASSQQLHSAYEQYF; CDR3 DNA: TGCGCCAGCAGCCAACAGCTTCACTCCGCCTACGAGCAGTACTTC
J gene: TRBJ1-2; D gene: .; V gene: TRBV2; clone size: .; CDR3 protein: CASSEVQGDGYTF; CDR3 DNA: TGTGCCAGCAGTGAAGTACAGGGTGACGGCTACACCTTC
J gene: TRBJ2-3; D gene: .; V gene: TRBV6-5; clone size: once; CDR3 protein: CASSYGSYTDTQYF; CDR3 DNA: TGTGCCAGCAGTTATGGCAGTTACACAGATACGCAGTATTTT
J gene: TRBJ1-2; D gene: .; V gene: TRBV12-3/TRBV12-4; clone size: .; CDR3 protein: CASSPQMTAYGYTF; CDR3 DNA: TGTGCCAGCAGTCCACAGATGACAGCTTATGGCTACACCTTC
J gene: TRBJ2-1; D gene: .; V gene: TRBV7-9; clone size: few; CDR3 protein: CASSLGGSVGGEQFF; CDR3 DNA: TGTGCCAGCAGCTTAGGGGGGTCAGTAGGTGGGGAGCAGTTCTTC
J gene: TRBJ2-7; D gene: .; V gene: TRBV20-1; clone size: .; CDR3 protein: CSARGLQGQLNEQYF; CDR3 DNA: TGCAGTGCTAGGGGCTTACAGGGCCAGTTGAACGAGCAGTACTTC
J gene: TRBJ2-3; D gene: .; V gene: TRBV7-7; clone size: few; CDR3 protein: CALGATTDTQYF; CDR3 DNA: TGTGCTCTGGGGGCCACTACAGATACGCAGTATTTT
J gene: TRBJ2-5; D gene: TRBD2; V gene: TRBV11-2; clone size: few; CDR3 protein: CASSSWGGGQETQYF; CDR3 DNA: TGTGCCAGCAGCTCCTGGGGCGGGGGCCAAGAGACCCAGTACTTC
J gene: TRBJ2-7; D gene: .; V gene: TRBV4-3; clone size: .; CDR3 protein: CASSLNQGTQVAYEQYF; CDR3 DNA: TGCGCCAGCAGCCTTAATCAGGGGACACAGGTGGCCTACGAGCAGTACTTC
J gene: TRBJ1-2; D gene: .; V gene: TRBV5-5; clone size: .; CDR3 protein: CASSLYRRGYTF; CDR3 DNA: TGTGCCAGCAGCTTATATCGCCGCGGCTACACCTTC
J gene: TRBJ2-1; D gene: .; V gene: TRBV11-3; clone size: few; CDR3 protein: CASSSQKSSYNEQFF; CDR3 DNA: TGTGCCAGCAGCTCACAGAAGAGCTCCTACAATGAGCAGTTCTTC
J gene: TRBJ2-5; D gene: .; V gene: TRBV3-1; clone size: once; CDR3 protein: CASSHVTVQETQYF; CDR3 DNA: TGTGCCAGCAGCCATGTGACTGTACAAGAGACCCAGTACTTC
J gene: TRBJ2-7; D gene: .; V gene: TRBV12-3/TRBV12-4; clone size: few; CDR3 protein: CASRKTGGTYEQYF; CDR3 DNA: TGTGCCAGCAGGAAGACAGGAGGGACCTACGAGCAGTACTTC
J gene: TRBJ2-2; D gene: TRBD2; V gene: TRBV28; clone size: few; CDR3 protein: CASSYSGRNSGELFF; CDR3 DNA: TGTGCCAGCAGTTATAGCGGGAGGAACTCCGGGGAGCTGTTTTTT
J gene: TRBJ2-1; D gene: TRBD2; V gene: TRBV3-1; clone size: few; CDR3 protein: CASSRRTSGSPYNEQFF; CDR3 DNA: TGTGCCAGCAGCCGTAGGACTAGCGGGAGCCCCTACAATGAGCAGTTCTTC
J gene: TRBJ1-1; D gene: .; V gene: TRBV5-1; clone size: many; CDR3 protein: CASSLQGSGTEAFF; CDR3 DNA: TGCGCCAGCAGCTTACAGGGATCGGGCACTGAAGCTTTCTTT
J gene: TRBJ2-5; D gene: .; V gene: TRBV3-1; clone size: .; CDR3 protein: CASSRKTSRETQYF; CDR3 DNA: TGTGCCAGCAGCCGAAAGACTAGTCGGGAGACCCAGTACTTC
J gene: TRBJ1-2; D gene: .; V gene: TRBV6-6; clone size: .; CDR3 protein: CASTDGRGGGYGYTF; CDR3 DNA: TGTGCCAGCACCGACGGGCGGGGCGGCGGCTATGGCTACACCTTC
J gene: TRBJ2-5; D gene: TRBD2; V gene: TRBV29-1; clone size: many; CDR3 protein: CSVAQRELGQKTQYF; CDR3 DNA: TGCAGCGTTGCTCAGCGGGAGCTGGGGCAGAAGACCCAGTACTTC
J gene: TRBJ2-1; D gene: .; V gene: TRBV12-3/TRBV12-4; clone size: few; CDR3 protein: CASSFQDGGVEQFF; CDR3 DNA: TGTGCCAGCAGTTTTCAGGATGGCGGGGTTGAGCAGTTCTTC
J gene: TRBJ2-5; D gene: .; V gene: TRBV7-2; clone size: many; CDR3 protein: CASSQGYRGRPHF; CDR3 DNA: TGTGCCAGCAGCCAGGGTTATCGGGGGCGTCCCCACTTC
J gene: TRBJ1-6; D gene: .; V gene: TRBV6-5; clone size: .; CDR3 protein: CASRTVGDNSPLHF; CDR3 DNA: TGTGCCAGCCGAACCGTGGGGGATAATTCACCCCTCCACTTT
J gene: TRBJ1-1; D gene: .; V gene: TRBV12-3/TRBV12-4; clone size: .; CDR3 protein: CASSLNGGAVTEAFF; CDR3 DNA: TGTGCCAGCAGTTTAAACGGAGGGGCTGTCACTGAAGCTTTCTTT
J gene: TRBJ2-2; D gene: TRBD1; V gene: TRBV5-1; clone size: many; CDR3 protein: CASSSGQPNTGELFF; CDR3 DNA: TGCGCCAGCAGCTCGGGACAGCCGAACACCGGGGAGCTGTTTTTT
J gene: TRBJ1-2; D gene: .; V gene: TRBV16; clone size: .; CDR3 protein: CASSQSDSYGYTF; CDR3 DNA: TGTGCCAGCAGCCAATCGGACAGCTATGGCTACACCTTC
J gene: TRBJ1-1; D gene: .; V gene: TRBV10-3; clone size: few; CDR3 protein: CAISPLANTEAFF; CDR3 DNA: TGTGCCATCAGTCCTCTGGCGAACACTGAAGCTTTCTTT
J gene: TRBJ1-2; D gene: .; V gene: TRBV27; clone size: few; CDR3 protein: CASSLSAFYGYTF; CDR3 DNA: TGTGCCAGTAGTTTATCTGCCTTCTATGGCTACACCTTC
J gene: TRBJ2-7; D gene: TRBD1; V gene: TRBV29-1; clone size: .; CDR3 protein: CSGQTGLEDEQYF; CDR3 DNA: TGCAGCGGACAGACAGGGCTCGAGGACGAGCAGTACTTC
J gene: TRBJ2-5; D gene: TRBD2; V gene: TRBV9; clone size: .; CDR3 protein: CASSPGLAGVGTEETQYF; CDR3 DNA: TGTGCCAGCAGCCCAGGACTAGCGGGAGTTGGGACAGAAGAGACCCAGTACTTC
J gene: TRBJ2-2; D gene: TRBD1; V gene: TRBV7-2; clone size: .; CDR3 protein: CASSYFGTGITGELFF; CDR3 DNA: TGTGCCAGCAGCTACTTCGGGACAGGGATTACCGGGGAGCTGTTTTTT